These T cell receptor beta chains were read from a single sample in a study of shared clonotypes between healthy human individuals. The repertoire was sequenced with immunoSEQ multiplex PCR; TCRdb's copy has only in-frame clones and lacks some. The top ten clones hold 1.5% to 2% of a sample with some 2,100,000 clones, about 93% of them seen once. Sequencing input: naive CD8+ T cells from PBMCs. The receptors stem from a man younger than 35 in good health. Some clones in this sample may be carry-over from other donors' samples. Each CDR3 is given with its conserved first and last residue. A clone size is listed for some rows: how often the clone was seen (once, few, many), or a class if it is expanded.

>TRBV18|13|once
CASSPQDTYEQYF
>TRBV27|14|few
CASSPTWGGTEAFF
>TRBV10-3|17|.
CAISQGTSGSRTGELFF
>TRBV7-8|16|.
CASSSTPFGMNTEAFF
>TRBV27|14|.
CASKDGWDSQPQHF
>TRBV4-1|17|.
CASSQDVGLRAVYTIYF
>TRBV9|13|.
CASSAGTVGGYTF
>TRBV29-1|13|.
CSVEERGTTEAFF
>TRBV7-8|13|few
CASSLRDSYEQYF
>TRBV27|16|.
CASSPSAGGHTGELFF
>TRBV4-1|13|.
CASSPRLGETQYF
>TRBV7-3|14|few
CASPIFQGRTEAFF
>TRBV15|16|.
CATSSGTGDSGNTIYF
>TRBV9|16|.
CASSVGVSEVNPEAFF
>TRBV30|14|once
CAWSAGGRFYGYTF
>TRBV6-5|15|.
CASSLTSGTYNEQFF
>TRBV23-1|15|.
CASRGQGTFHTEAFF
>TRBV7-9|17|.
CASSSLSNRAGGETQYF
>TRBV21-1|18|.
CASSDLAGLAGRGVGQYF
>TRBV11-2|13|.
CASSFSRAYEQYF
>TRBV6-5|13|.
CASSLDRFYGYTF
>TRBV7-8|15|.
CASSQARNPSYEQYF
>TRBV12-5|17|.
CASGLVMQGPLNTEAFF
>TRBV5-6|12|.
CASGLAVNEQFF
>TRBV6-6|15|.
CASSWTGASTDTQYF
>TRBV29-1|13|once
CSVDHTGFNEQFF
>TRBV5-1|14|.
CASSTGTGNTEAFF
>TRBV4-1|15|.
CASSQVLEFSYEQYF
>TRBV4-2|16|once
CASSQPGGWGTDTQYF
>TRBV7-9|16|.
CASSLEAGEHSGELFF
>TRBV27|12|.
CASAGGGGGYTF
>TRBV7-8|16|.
CASSETSGSFFYEQYF
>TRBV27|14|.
CASSLTGLNQPQHF
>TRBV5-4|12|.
CASSFAGTEAFF
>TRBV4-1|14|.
CASSQGPGTDTQYF
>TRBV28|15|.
CASSYKGIGSYEQYF
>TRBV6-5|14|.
CASSPYSRSYEQYF
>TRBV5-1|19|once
CASRHGAAGLLGTQETQYF
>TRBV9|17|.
CASSVNSGGTGDYGYTF
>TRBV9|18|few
CASSARAHERDEREKLFF
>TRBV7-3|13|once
CASSLNRVETQYF
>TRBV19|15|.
CATPARGQGTGELFF